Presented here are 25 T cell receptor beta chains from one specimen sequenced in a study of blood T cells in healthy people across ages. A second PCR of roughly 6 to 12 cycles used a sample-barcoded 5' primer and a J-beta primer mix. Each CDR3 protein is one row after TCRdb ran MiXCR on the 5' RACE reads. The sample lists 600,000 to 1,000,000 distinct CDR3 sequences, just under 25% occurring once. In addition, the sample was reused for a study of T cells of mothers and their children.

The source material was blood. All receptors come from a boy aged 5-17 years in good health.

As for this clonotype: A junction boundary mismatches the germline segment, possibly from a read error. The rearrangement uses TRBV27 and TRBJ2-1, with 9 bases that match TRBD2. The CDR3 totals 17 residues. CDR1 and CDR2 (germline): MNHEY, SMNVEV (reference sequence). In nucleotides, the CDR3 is TGTGCCAGCAGTTTAACTAGCGGGCAGAGCTCCTACGATGAGCAGTTCTTC. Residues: CASSLTSGQSSYDEQFF.

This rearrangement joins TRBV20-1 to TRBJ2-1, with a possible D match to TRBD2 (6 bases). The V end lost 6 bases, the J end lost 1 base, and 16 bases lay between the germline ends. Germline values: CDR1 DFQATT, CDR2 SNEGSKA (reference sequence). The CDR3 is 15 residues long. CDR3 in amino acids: CSAPPYGLSYNEQFF. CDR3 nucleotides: TGCAGTGCCCCTCCCTACGGACTATCCTACAATGAGCAGTTCTTC.

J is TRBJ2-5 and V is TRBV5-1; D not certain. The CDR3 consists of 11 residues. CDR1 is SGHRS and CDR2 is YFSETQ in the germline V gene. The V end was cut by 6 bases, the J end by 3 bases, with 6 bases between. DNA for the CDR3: TGCGCCAGCACCAAGGAAGAGACCCAGTACTTC. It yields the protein CASTKEETQYF.

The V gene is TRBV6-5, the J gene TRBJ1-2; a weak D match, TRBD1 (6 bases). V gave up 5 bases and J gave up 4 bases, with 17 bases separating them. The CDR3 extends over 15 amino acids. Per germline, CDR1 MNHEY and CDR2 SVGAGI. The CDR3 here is CASSKHRDIFYGYTF. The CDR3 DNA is TGTGCCAGCAGTAAACACCGGGACATCTTCTATGGCTACACCTTC.

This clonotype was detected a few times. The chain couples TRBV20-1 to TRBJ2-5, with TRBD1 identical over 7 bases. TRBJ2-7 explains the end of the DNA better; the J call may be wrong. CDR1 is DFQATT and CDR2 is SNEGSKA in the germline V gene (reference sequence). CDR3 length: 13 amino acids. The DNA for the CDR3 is TGCAGTGCTAGGGCCGGGACAGCGGCCGAGCAGTACTTC. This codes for CSARAGTAAEQYF.

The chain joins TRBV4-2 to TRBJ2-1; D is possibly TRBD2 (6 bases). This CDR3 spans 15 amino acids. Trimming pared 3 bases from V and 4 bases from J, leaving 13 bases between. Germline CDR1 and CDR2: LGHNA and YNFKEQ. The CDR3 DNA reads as TGTGCCAGCAGCCATCGGGCTAGCGAGTACAATGAGCAGTTCTTC. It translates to CASSHRASEYNEQFF.

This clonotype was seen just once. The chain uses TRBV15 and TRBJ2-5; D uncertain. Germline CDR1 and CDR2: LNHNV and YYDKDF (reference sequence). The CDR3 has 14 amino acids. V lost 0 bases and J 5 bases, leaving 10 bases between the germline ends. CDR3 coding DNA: TGTGCCACCAGCAGAGATTCCGGCAGGGAGACCCAGTACTTC. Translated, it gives CATSRDSGRETQYF.

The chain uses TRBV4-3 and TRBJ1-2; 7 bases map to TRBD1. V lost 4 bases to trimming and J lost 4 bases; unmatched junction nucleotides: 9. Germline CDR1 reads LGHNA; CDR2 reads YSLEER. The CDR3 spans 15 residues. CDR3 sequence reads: CASSRELGQLYGYTF. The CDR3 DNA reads TGCGCCAGCAGCCGCGAACTGGGACAGCTCTATGGCTACACCTTC.

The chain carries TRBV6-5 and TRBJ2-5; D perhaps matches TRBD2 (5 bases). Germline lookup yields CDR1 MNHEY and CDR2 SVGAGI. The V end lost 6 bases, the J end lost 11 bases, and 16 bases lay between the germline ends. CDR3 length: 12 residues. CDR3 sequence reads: CASSLTGKEQYF. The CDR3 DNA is TGTGCCAGCAGCCTGACGGGGAAAGAGCAGTACTTC.

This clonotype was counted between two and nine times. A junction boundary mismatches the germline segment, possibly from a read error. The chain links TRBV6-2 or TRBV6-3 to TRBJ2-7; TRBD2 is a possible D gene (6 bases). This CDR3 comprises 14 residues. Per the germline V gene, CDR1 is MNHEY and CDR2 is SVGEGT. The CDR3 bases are TGTGTCAGCAGCCCGCACCAGACTAGCTACGAGCAGTACTTC. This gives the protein CVSSPHQTSYEQYF.

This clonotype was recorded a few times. The CDR3 sequence: CASSLVVLASYNEQFF. The CDR3 DNA reads as TGTGCCAGCAGCTTAGTTGTACTAGCCTCCTACAATGAGCAGTTCTTC. The rearrangement links TRBV7-8 to TRBJ2-1; a possible D gene is TRBD2 (6 bases). CDR1 is SGHVS and CDR2 is FQNEAQ in the germline V gene. Trimming cost V 1 base and J 0 bases, with 10 bases left between them. The CDR3 consists of 16 residues.

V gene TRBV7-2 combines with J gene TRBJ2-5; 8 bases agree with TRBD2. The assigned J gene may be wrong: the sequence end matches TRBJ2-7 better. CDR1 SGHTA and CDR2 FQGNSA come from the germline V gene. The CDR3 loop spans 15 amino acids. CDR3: CASSPTGTRLYEQYF. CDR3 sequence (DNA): TGTGCCAGCAGCCCTACCGGGACTAGGCTGTACGAGCAGTACTTC.

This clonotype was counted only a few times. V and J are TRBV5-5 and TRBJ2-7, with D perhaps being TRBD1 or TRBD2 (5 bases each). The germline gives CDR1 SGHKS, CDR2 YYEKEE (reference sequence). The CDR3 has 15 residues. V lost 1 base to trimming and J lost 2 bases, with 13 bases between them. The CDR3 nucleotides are TGTGCCAGCAGCTTGTCCGCCGGGGCTGCCTACGAGCAGTACTTC. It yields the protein CASSLSAGAAYEQYF.

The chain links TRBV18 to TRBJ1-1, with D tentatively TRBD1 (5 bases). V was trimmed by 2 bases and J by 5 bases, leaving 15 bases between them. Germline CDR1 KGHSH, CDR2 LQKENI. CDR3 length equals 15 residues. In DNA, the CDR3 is TGTGCCAGCTCACCAATGATGGGGGGGGAGACTGAAGCTTTCTTT. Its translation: CASSPMMGGETEAFF.

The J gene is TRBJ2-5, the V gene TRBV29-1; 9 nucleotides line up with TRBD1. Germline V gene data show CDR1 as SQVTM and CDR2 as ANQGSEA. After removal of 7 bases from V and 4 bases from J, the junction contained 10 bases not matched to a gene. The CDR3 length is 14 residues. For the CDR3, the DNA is TGCAGCGGGGTGGGACAGGGTCGGTCAGAGACCCAGTACTTC. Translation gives CSGVGQGRSETQYF.

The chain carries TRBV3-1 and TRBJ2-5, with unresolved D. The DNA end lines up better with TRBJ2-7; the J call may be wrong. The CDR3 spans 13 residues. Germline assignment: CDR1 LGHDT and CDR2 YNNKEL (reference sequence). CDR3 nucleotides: TGTGCCAGCAGCCATATCATCCACCACGAGCAGTACTTC. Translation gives CASSHIIHHEQYF.

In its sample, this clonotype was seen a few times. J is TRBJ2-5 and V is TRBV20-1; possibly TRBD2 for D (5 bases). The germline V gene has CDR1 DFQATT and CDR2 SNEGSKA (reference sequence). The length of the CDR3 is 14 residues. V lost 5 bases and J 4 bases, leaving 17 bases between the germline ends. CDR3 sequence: CSARPLEEGETQYF. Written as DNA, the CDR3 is TGCAGTGCTCGTCCTTTGGAAGAGGGAGAGACCCAGTACTTC.

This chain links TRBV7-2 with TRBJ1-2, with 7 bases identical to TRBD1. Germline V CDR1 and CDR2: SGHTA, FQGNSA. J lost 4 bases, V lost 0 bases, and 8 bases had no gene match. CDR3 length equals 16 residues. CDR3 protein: CASSLADQGVVYGYTF. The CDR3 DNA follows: TGTGCCAGCAGCTTAGCCGACCAGGGGGTAGTCTATGGCTACACCTTC.

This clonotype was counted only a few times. The CDR3, as DNA: TGTGCCAGCAGGAGCGGGGGGGCTGGCACAGATACGCAGTATTTT. It translates to CASRSGGAGTDTQYF. V gene TRBV28 combines with J gene TRBJ2-3, with 10 positions matching TRBD2. This CDR3 is 15 amino acids long. J lost 1 base, V lost 6 bases, and 4 bases had no gene match. CDR1 is MDHEN, CDR2 SYDVKM, per germline.

This CDR3 is CSVESWGAYGYTF. Here the CDR3 DNA reads TGCAGCGTTGAAAGCTGGGGGGCGTATGGCTACACCTTC. V and J are TRBV29-1 and TRBJ1-2; the D gene is possibly TRBD1 (6 bases). Trimming left V 2 bases short and J 5 bases short, with 12 bases between. The CDR3 spans 13 residues. Germline lookup yields CDR1 SQVTM and CDR2 ANQGSEA.

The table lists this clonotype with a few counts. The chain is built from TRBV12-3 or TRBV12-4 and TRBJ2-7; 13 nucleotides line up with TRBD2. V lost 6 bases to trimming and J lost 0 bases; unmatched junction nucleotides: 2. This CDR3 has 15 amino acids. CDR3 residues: CASRGLAGVSYEQYF. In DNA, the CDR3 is TGTGCCAGCAGAGGACTAGCGGGAGTCTCCTACGAGCAGTACTTC.

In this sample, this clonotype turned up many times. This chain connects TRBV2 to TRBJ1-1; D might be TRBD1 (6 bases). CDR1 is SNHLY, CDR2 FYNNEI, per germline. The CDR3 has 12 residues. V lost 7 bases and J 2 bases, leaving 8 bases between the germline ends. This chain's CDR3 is CASTRGNTEAFF. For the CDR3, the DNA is TGTGCCAGCACCAGGGGAAACACTGAAGCTTTCTTT.

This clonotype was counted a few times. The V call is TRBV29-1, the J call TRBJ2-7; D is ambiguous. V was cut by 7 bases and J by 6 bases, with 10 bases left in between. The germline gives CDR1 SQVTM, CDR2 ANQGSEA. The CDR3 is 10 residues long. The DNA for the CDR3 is TGCAGCGACCTTGTTTTCGAGCAGTACTTC. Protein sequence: CSDLVFEQYF.

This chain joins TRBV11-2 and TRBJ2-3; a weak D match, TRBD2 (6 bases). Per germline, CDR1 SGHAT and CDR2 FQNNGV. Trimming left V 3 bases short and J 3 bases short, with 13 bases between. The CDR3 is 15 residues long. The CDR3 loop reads CASSLGGLPTDTQYF. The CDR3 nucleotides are TGTGCCAGCAGCTTGGGCGGACTACCAACAGATACGCAGTATTTT.

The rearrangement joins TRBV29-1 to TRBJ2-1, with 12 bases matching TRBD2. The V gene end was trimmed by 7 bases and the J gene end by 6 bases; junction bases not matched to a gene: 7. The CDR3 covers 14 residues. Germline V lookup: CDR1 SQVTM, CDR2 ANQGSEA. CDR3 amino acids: CSAPLAGGRNEQFF. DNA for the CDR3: TGCAGCGCTCCACTAGCGGGAGGTCGCAATGAGCAGTTCTTC.